These 22 T cell receptor beta chains share one sample of origin, sequenced in a study of Graves' ophthalmopathy and Graves' hyperthyroidism. RNA served as the template for amplifying TCR beta CDR3 regions. An initial RT-PCR round employing HTBI primers preceded a second-round multiplex PCR. Via MiXCR, TCRdb re-called the multiplex PCR reads, giving one row per CDR3 protein. The sample shows 900,000 to 1,200,000 distinct CDR3 sequences, about 40% of them seen only once. Sequencing was done on a sample of peripheral blood or thyroid tissue (not recorded which). The receptors stem from an adult man with Graves' hyperthyroidism.

The V call is TRBV14, the J call TRBJ1-5, with D maybe TRBD1 (5 bases). Trimming took 4 bases from V and 4 from J, leaving 11 bases between them. Germline loops: CDR1 SGHDN, CDR2 FVKESK. This CDR3 spans 14 amino acids. The CDR3 nucleotides are TGTGCCAGCAGCCGCAACAGGTTGAATCAGCCCCAGCATTTT. Translation gives CASSRNRLNQPQHF. Combining the CDR3 with reference TRBV14 and TRBJ1-5 gives the whole variable domain EAGVTQFPSHSVIEKGQTVTLRCDPISGHDNLYWYRRVMGKEIKFLLHFVKESKQDESGMPNNRFLAERTGGTYSTLKVQPAELEDSGVYFCASSRNRLNQPQHFGDGTRLSIL.

On this clonotype itself: A read error may explain this, as a much larger clone is one base away. CDR3 region: CASSPRRPNEKLFF. CDR3 bases: TGTGCCAGTAGCCCCAGGAGGCCAAATGAAAAACTGTTTTTT. The chain links TRBV19 to TRBJ1-4; D is uncertain. V lost 6 bases, J lost 5 bases, and 13 bases lay in between. Germline values: CDR1 LNHDA, CDR2 SQIVND (reference sequence). The CDR3 is 14 amino acids. The variable domain in full, completed from reference TRBV19 and TRBJ1-4, reads DGGITQSPKYLFRKEGQNVTLSCEQNLNHDAMYWYRQDPGQGLRLIYYSQIVNDFQKGDIAEGYSVSREKKESFPLTVTSAQKNPTAFYLCASSPRRPNEKLFFGSGTQLSVL.

The chain employs TRBV15 and TRBJ2-5, with D possibly TRBD1 on 6 matching bases. This CDR3 contains 16 residues. Germline lookup yields CDR1 LNHNV and CDR2 YYDKDF (reference sequence). V lost 10 bases and J 4 bases, leaving 25 bases between the germline ends. The chain's CDR3 is CAICSGNKGVGETQYF. Written as DNA, the CDR3 is TGTGCCATCTGCAGTGGCAACAAGGGGGTGGGAGAGACCCAGTACTTC.

Comment on this clonotype: A much bigger clone sits one base away, suggesting this may be a read error. V usage is TRBV25-1 and J usage is TRBJ2-2; D is undetermined. The CDR3 has 11 residues. Germline V lookup: CDR1 MGHDK, CDR2 SYGVNS. The chain's CDR3 is CAGSEPGELFF. CDR3 sequence (DNA): TGTGCCGGCAGTGAGCCCGGGGAGCTGTTTTTT.

A few counts support this clonotype. J is TRBJ2-7 and V is TRBV28; 7 nucleotides line up with TRBD1. The CDR3 extends over 14 amino acids. The ends lost 6 bases at V and 6 bases at J; junction bases unmatched: 11. The germline gives CDR1 MDHEN, CDR2 SYDVKM. DNA of the CDR3: TGTGCCAGCAGCCCATGGACAGGTCGAAGCGAGCAGTACTTC. Translating it yields CASSPWTGRSEQYF.

This clonotype was found many times. The V and J genes are TRBV13 and TRBJ1-1, with D perhaps matching TRBD1 (5 bases). Trimming pared 4 bases from V and 5 bases from J, leaving 14 bases between. This CDR3 region has 14 residues. The germline CDR1 and CDR2 sequences are PRHDT and FYEKMQ (reference sequence). The CDR3 protein is CASSSWGFGTEAFF. In DNA, the CDR3 is TGTGCCAGCAGCTCATGGGGGTTCGGGACTGAAGCTTTCTTT.

This clonotype has more than one count but fewer than ten. The chain combines TRBV19 with TRBJ1-5; a weak D match, TRBD1 (6 bases). V shed 7 bases and J shed 0 bases, with 19 bases lying between them. The CDR3 is 17 residues long. Germline CDR1 is LNHDA and CDR2 is SQIVND (reference sequence). CDR3 DNA sequence: TGTGCCAGTACCTCCCCCAGGGGTCGGAATAGCAATCAGCCCCAGCATTTT. Encoded protein: CASTSPRGRNSNQPQHF.

This clonotype was counted ten times or more. V usage is TRBV29-1 and J usage is TRBJ2-7; 10 bases align to TRBD1. Germline assignment: CDR1 SQVTM and CDR2 ANQGSEA. CDR3 length: 13 amino acids. V lost 7 bases to trimming and J lost 0 bases; unmatched junction nucleotides: 3. Here the CDR3 reads CSAGTGDSYEQYF. The CDR3 DNA reads as TGCAGCGCAGGGACAGGGGACTCCTACGAGCAGTACTTC.

V and J are TRBV28 and TRBJ2-5; D might be TRBD1 (7 bases). CDR1 is MDHEN and CDR2 is SYDVKM in the germline V gene. The CDR3 totals 14 residues. Trimming pared 6 bases from V and 2 bases from J, leaving 13 bases between. The CDR3 spells CASSGQEGQETQYF. CDR3 sequence (DNA): TGTGCCAGCAGCGGACAGGAGGGGCAAGAGACCCAGTACTTC.

Notes on this clonotype: One junction end does not reproduce the germline sequence, and a read error may be involved. The chain joins TRBV7-8 to TRBJ2-7, with 9 nucleotides matching TRBD2. Germline CDR1 SGHVS, CDR2 FQNEAQ. This CDR3 is 14 amino acids long. CDR3 loop: CATSLAGLAYEQYF. DNA for the CDR3: TGTGCCACCAGCTTAGCCGGACTAGCGTACGAGCAGTACTTC.

This clonotype came up a few times. This chain uses TRBV27 with TRBJ1-6; 8 bases line up with TRBD1. Germline V CDR1 and CDR2: MNHEY, SMNVEV (reference sequence). This CDR3 is 14 amino acids long. With 7 bases clipped from V and 9 bases from J, the junction kept 8 bases outside the gene matches. The CDR3 nucleotides are TGTGCCAGCAAATTCGGACAGGGCGTTTCACCCCTCCACTTT. This translates into CASKFGQGVSPLHF.

V usage is TRBV28 and J usage is TRBJ2-7, with 10 bases identical to TRBD2. The junction had 6 bases not matched to a gene; V was cut back by 7 bases and J by 3 bases. Germline V gives CDR1 MDHEN, CDR2 SYDVKM. The length of the CDR3 is 14 residues. The CDR3 here is CASNIAGGLYEQYF. Written as DNA, the CDR3 is TGTGCCAGCAACATAGCGGGAGGCCTCTACGAGCAGTACTTC.

A word on this clonotype: This may arise from a read error, as a much more abundant clone is one base away. The V gene is TRBV25-1, the J gene TRBJ2-7; 7 positions agree with TRBD1. Trimming took 7 bases from V and 2 from J; bases not matched to a gene: 11. This CDR3 is built from 15 residues. Germline V gene data show CDR1 as MGHDK and CDR2 as SYGVNS. The chain's CDR3 is CASTGEQGSPYEQYF. The CDR3 DNA reads TGTGCCAGCACCGGAGAACAGGGGAGCCCCTACGAGCAGTACTTC.

This clonotype was counted a single time. Being one base from a much bigger clone, this may be a read error. V is TRBV11-2 and J is TRBJ1-4; D not certain. Germline-derived CDR1 and CDR2 are SGHAT and FQNNGV. The CDR3 is 15 residues long. CDR3 coding DNA: TGTGCCATCAGCACCCACGTGGAAGGCGATGAAAAACTGTTTTTT. It is translated as CAISTHVEGDEKLFF.

This clonotype occurred many times. The J gene is TRBJ1-1, the V gene TRBV9, with a tentative D call TRBD1 (5 bases). The CDR3 sequence is 16 residues long. Trimming took off 0 bases at V and 6 bases at J, with 18 bases between the two ends. The germline gives CDR1 SGDLS, CDR2 YYNGEE. The CDR3 DNA sequence: TGTGCCAGCAGCGTAGGTGGGACGAACCTCGGCGCTGAAGCTTTCTTT. This encodes CASSVGGTNLGAEAFF.

This clonotype was detected ten times or more. The chain uses TRBV7-9 and TRBJ1-4; unclear D gene. The V gene's germline CDR1 is SEHNR and CDR2 FQNEAQ (reference sequence). The CDR3 consists of 13 residues. V lost 5 bases, J lost 2 bases, and 6 bases lay in between. The CDR3 here is CASSQGTNEKLFF. CDR3 coding DNA: TGTGCCAGCAGCCAAGGGACTAATGAAAAACTGTTTTTT.

This clonotype was counted only a few times. The V gene is TRBV5-4, the J gene TRBJ2-5; D may be TRBD1 (6 bases). The germline gives CDR1 SGHNT, CDR2 YYREEE (reference sequence). This CDR3 comprises 15 residues. Trimming took 2 bases from V and 0 from J, leaving 11 bases between them. CDR3 nucleotide sequence: TGTGCCAGCAGCTTAGATCAGGGGAACCAAGAGACCCAGTACTTC. It specifies CASSLDQGNQETQYF.

The table lists this clonotype with a few counts. A clone one base away is much larger, so this may be a read error. In nucleotides, the CDR3 is TGCAGCGTTGAAGGGAGGGGGGGGAACACTGAAGCTTTCTTT. It codes for CSVEGRGGNTEAFF. The chain joins TRBV29-1 to TRBJ1-1; TRBD1 is a possible D gene (6 bases). The CDR3 runs 14 residues. The germline V gene has CDR1 SQVTM and CDR2 ANQGSEA. V was pared by 1 base and J by 1 base, with 10 bases between.

This clonotype was seen a few times. The chain combines TRBV10-3 with TRBJ2-2, with 9 bases lining up with TRBD1. With V trimmed by 0 bases and J by 7 bases, 6 bases remained unmatched. Germline V gene lookup returns CDR1 ENHRY and CDR2 SYGVKD. The CDR3 contains 16 residues. The DNA for the CDR3 is TGTGCCATCAGTGAGTCGGACGGGACAGGGTTCGGGGAGCTGTTTTTT. Residues: CAISESDGTGFGELFF.

This clonotype was observed a handful of times. The chain has TRBV29-1 and TRBJ1-2, with 9 bases lining up with TRBD1. Per germline, CDR1 SQVTM and CDR2 ANQGSEA. V lost 0 bases, J lost 7 bases, and 9 bases stayed unmatched. The CDR3 loop spans 15 amino acids. In nucleotides, the CDR3 is TGCAGCGTTGAAGATCGGGACAGGGATTTCGGTGGCTACACCTTC. Translated, it gives CSVEDRDRDFGGYTF.

The genes are TRBV9 and TRBJ2-6, with D tentatively TRBD1 or TRBD2 (6 bases each). The CDR3 length is 20 residues. The V and J ends lost 0 bases and 3 bases respectively, with 22 bases between them. CDR1 is SGDLS, CDR2 YYNGEE, per germline. CDR3 sequence reads: CASSVDVRGTLPFGANVLTF. Here the CDR3 DNA reads TGTGCCAGCAGCGTAGATGTCCGGGGGACACTCCCTTTTGGGGCCAACGTCCTGACTTTC. Full variable domain (remainder filled in from reference TRBV9 and TRBJ2-6): DSGVTQTPKHLITATGQRVTLRCSPRSGDLSVYWYQQSLDQGLQFLIQYYNGEERAKGNILERFSAQQFPDLHSELNLSSLELGDSALYFCASSVDVRGTLPFGANVLTFGAGSRLTVL.

This clonotype was observed many times. CDR3 loop: CASSVEGRGYEQYF. CDR3 sequence (DNA): TGTGCCAGCAGCGTAGAAGGGAGAGGGTACGAGCAGTACTTC. V gene TRBV9 combines with J gene TRBJ2-7; possibly TRBD2 for D (5 bases). The CDR3 spans 14 residues. Germline CDR1 is SGDLS and CDR2 is YYNGEE. V lost 0 bases and J 4 bases, leaving 11 bases between the germline ends.